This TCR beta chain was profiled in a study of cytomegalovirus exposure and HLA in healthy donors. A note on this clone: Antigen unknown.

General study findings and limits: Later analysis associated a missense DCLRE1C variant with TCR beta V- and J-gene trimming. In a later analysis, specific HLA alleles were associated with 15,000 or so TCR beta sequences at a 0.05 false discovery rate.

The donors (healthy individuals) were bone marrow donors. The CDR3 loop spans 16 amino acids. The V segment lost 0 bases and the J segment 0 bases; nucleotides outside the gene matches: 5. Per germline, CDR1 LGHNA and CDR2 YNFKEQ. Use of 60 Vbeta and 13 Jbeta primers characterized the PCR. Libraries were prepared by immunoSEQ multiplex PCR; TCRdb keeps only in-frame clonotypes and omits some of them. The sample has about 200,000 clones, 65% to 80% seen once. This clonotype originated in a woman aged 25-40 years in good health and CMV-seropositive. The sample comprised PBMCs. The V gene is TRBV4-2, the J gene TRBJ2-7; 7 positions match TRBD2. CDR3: CASSQDLGGGSYEQYF. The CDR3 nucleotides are TGTGCCAGCAGCCAAGATCTGGGGGGGGGCTCCTACGAGCAGTACTTC.